The rows below give T cell receptor beta chains drawn from one sample of a study of T cell responses to AZD1222 COVID-19 vaccine. Some clones are missing from TCRdb's copy, which holds only in-frame ones; the method was immunoSEQ multiplex PCR. The table lists 150,000 to 200,000 clones, about 90% of them singletons. Sequencing was performed on peripheral blood, taken 28 days after the second AZD1222 dose. The receptors stem from an adult who received the AZD1222 COVID-19 vaccine. Each CDR3 is given with its conserved first and last residue. The D gene is left open where the match is weak. The size of a clone is reported for some rows only, either as once, few or many, or as a class for expanded clones.

NA,TRBJ2-7,TRBD2,TRBV11-2,TGTGCCAGCAGCTCGCAGACTAGCGGGGATTACGAGCAGTACTTC,CASSSQTSGDYEQYF
NA,TRBJ1-6,NA,TRBV18,TGTGCCAGCACACAGGTTGGGGATTCACCCCTCCACTTT,CASTQVGDSPLHF
NA,TRBJ1-3,NA,TRBV5-1,TGCGCCAGCAGCTGGGGATCAGGGGATTCGCGAAACACCATATATTTT,CASSWGSGDSRNTIYF
NA,TRBJ1-5,NA,TRBV5-1,TGCGCCAGCAGCACCGGGACCGATCATCAGCCCCAGCATTTT,CASSTGTDHQPQHF
NA,TRBJ2-2,NA,TRBV5-1,TGCGCCAGCAGCTTGGCGGCCGAATCGAACACCGGGGAGCTGTTTTTT,CASSLAAESNTGELFF
NA,TRBJ2-5,TRBD2,TRBV20-1,TGCAGTGCTAGTAAAGCGGGGGGGCCGGAGACCCAGTACTTC,CSASKAGGPETQYF
NA,TRBJ2-6,NA,TRBV6-5,TGTGCCAGCAGTTACTCTTTTCTCTCCGGGGCCAACGTCCTGACTTTC,CASSYSFLSGANVLTF
NA,TRBJ1-2,NA,TRBV19,TGTGCCAGTTGGGGAGCAGGGGCCGGGGGCTACACCTTC,CASWGAGAGGYTF
NA,TRBJ2-3,TRBD1,TRBV5-1,TGCGCCAGCAGCAATGACAGGGCCACAGATACGCAGTATTTT,CASSNDRATDTQYF
NA,TRBJ1-1,TRBD1,TRBV6-2/TRBV6-3,TGTGCCAGCAGTTACCCTACGACAGGGGGACCTGAAGCTTTCTTT,CASSYPTTGGPEAFF
NA,TRBJ1-6,NA,TRBV6-7,TGTGCCAGCAGTTACTCCTACGGGCAGAAGATCTATAATTCACCCCTCCACTTT,CASSYSYGQKIYNSPLHF
NA,TRBJ1-2,NA,TRBV5-4,TGTGCCAGCAGCCCACAGGGTGACTATGGCTACACCTTC,CASSPQGDYGYTF
NA,TRBJ1-1,NA,TRBV5-1,TGCGCCAGCCATCAACTCGGGACGGCGAACACTGAAGCTTTCTTT,CASHQLGTANTEAFF
NA,TRBJ2-3,NA,TRBV12-3/TRBV12-4,TGTGCCAGCAGTTTAGTTGGGGATACGCAGTATTTT,CASSLVGDTQYF
NA,TRBJ1-1,TRBD1,TRBV29-1,TGCAGCGTCACGACAGGGGCGAACACTGAAGCTTTCTTT,CSVTTGANTEAFF
NA,TRBJ2-1,NA,TRBV5-6,TGTGCCAGCAGCTTGGCCAACAATGAGCAGTTCTTC,CASSLANNEQFF
NA,TRBJ2-3,TRBD2,TRBV6-5,TGTGCCAGCAGTTCCTTAGCGGGGGGCACAGATACGCAGTATTTT,CASSSLAGGTDTQYF
NA,TRBJ2-7,TRBD2,TRBV10-1,TGCGCCAGCAGTGATGGGGCTAGCGGTACATCCTACGAGCAGTACTTC,CASSDGASGTSYEQYF
NA,TRBJ1-6,NA,TRBV5-1,TGCGCCAGCAGCTTGGGGACGCCCTCCTATAATTCACCCCTCCACTTT,CASSLGTPSYNSPLHF
NA,TRBJ1-2,NA,TRBV19,TGTGCCAGTTGGGGAAAGAGTGAAGATAACTATGGCTACACCTTC,CASWGKSEDNYGYTF
NA,TRBJ1-5,NA,TRBV28,TGTGCCAGCAGTTTGAGTTTGGGTCTGGGGAGCAGCAATCAGCCCCAGCATTTT,CASSLSLGLGSSNQPQHF
NA,TRBJ1-3,TRBD1,TRBV5-1,TGCGCCAGCAGCTTGCAGGGGGCGCAGGGAAACACCATATATTTT,CASSLQGAQGNTIYF
NA,TRBJ2-3,NA,TRBV6-5,TGTGCCACCGGCCGGGGAACAGATACGCAGTATTTT,CATGRGTDTQYF
once,TRBJ1-5,NA,TRBV4-2,TGTGCCAGCAGCCCTACCACCCCTCCGGACAGCCCTTACTATAGCAATCAGCCCCAGCATTTT,CASSPTTPPDSPYYSNQPQHF
NA,TRBJ2-5,NA,TRBV2,TGTGCCAGCAGTTACAAGCCAAGGGGGGCGGATCAAGAGACCCAGTACTTC,CASSYKPRGADQETQYF
NA,TRBJ1-4,NA,TRBV6-5,TGTGCCAGCAGCCTCACAGGGAACGAAAAACTGTTTTTT,CASSLTGNEKLFF
once,TRBJ2-3,NA,TRBV3-1/TRBV3-2,TGTGCCAGCAGCCCCTCTAACACAGATACGCAGTATTTT,CASSPSNTDTQYF
NA,TRBJ1-1,NA,TRBV7-9,TGTGCCAGCAGCACGGACGATGAAGCTTTCTTT,CASSTDDEAFF
NA,TRBJ2-5,NA,TRBV5-8,TGTGCCAGCAGCCACGGGACTGTTGGAGGGGAGTCCCAGTACTTC,CASSHGTVGGESQYF
NA,TRBJ2-7,TRBD1,TRBV7-6,TGTGCCAGCAGCTCCTACAGGGGGCAGACCTACGAGCAGTACTTC,CASSSYRGQTYEQYF
NA,TRBJ2-5,NA,TRBV6-5,TGTGCCAGCACCGAGGAGTACCAAGAGACCCAGTACTTC,CASTEEYQETQYF
NA,TRBJ1-1,TRBD1,TRBV9,TGTGCCAGCAGCGCCAGCAGGGGGACTGAAGCTTTCTTT,CASSASRGTEAFF
NA,TRBJ1-2,NA,TRBV5-1,TGCGCCAGCAGCTTGGGGGAACACTATGGCTACACCTTC,CASSLGEHYGYTF
NA,TRBJ2-3,NA,TRBV5-4,TGTGCCAGCAGCGTCGACACAGATACGCAGTATTTT,CASSVDTDTQYF
NA,TRBJ2-2,NA,TRBV5-1,TGCGCCAGCAGCTTGGATGATTCCTACACCGGGGAGCTGTTTTTT,CASSLDDSYTGELFF
once,TRBJ2-1,NA,TRBV7-9,TGTGCCAGCAGCTTACTAGCTTTTGGTGAGCAGTTCTTC,CASSLLAFGEQFF
NA,TRBJ2-2,NA,TRBV10-3,TGTGCCATCAGTGGATACCTCGAGGAGCTGTTTTTT,CAISGYLEELFF
NA,TRBJ1-4,TRBD1,TRBV6-1,TGTGCCAGCAGTGGAGGGGTGGACAGGGAGTTCCGAAAACTGTTTTTT,CASSGGVDREFRKLFF
NA,TRBJ1-4,NA,TRBV6-5,TGTGCCACCACAGGGATGTATGAAAAACTGTTTTTT,CATTGMYEKLFF
NA,TRBJ2-7,NA,TRBV10-3,TGTGCCATCAGTGTATTGGAGACAGGATCCACCTACGAGCAGTACTTC,CAISVLETGSTYEQYF
NA,TRBJ1-3,NA,TRBV3-1/TRBV3-2,TGTGCCAGCAGCCAAAGGACCGGGACATCTAGCACCATATATTTT,CASSQRTGTSSTIYF
NA,TRBJ2-5,TRBD2,TRBV5-4,TGTGCCAGCAGCTTGGCCGGGGGGGCAAAAGAGACCCAGTACTTC,CASSLAGGAKETQYF
NA,TRBJ1-1,NA,TRBV6-5,TGTGCCAGCAGTTACGGCGTCGGGAACACTGAAGCTTTCTTT,CASSYGVGNTEAFF
NA,TRBJ1-6,NA,TRBV11-2,TGTGCCAGCAGCTTCGAAGGGGTAAGGTCACCCCTCCACTTT,CASSFEGVRSPLHF
NA,TRBJ2-2,NA,TRBV15,TGTGCCACCAGCGGTAACAGGGCCGGGGAGCTGTTTTTT,CATSGNRAGELFF
once,TRBJ2-5,TRBD2,TRBV9,TGTGCCAGCAGCGTAGGTCGTCTAGCGGAAGAGACCCAGTACTTC,CASSVGRLAEETQYF
NA,TRBJ2-7,NA,TRBV7-9,TGTGCCAGCCAGCCCACGCTAGAGAATGAGCAGTACTTC,CASQPTLENEQYF
once,TRBJ1-5,TRBD1,TRBV19,TGTGCCAGTAGTTGGACCAGGGGGCGAAATCAGCCCCAGCATTTT,CASSWTRGRNQPQHF
NA,TRBJ1-1,NA,TRBV6-5,TGTGCCAGCAGTTACGGACGGTACACTGAAGCTTTCTTT,CASSYGRYTEAFF
NA,TRBJ2-5,TRBD1,TRBV5-4,TGTGCCAGCAGCTCCCAGGGGGCGGAGGAGACCCAGTACTTC,CASSSQGAEETQYF
NA,TRBJ1-1,NA,TRBV2,TGTGCCCCCCAAGGGGACGGGAGGGTGACTGAAGCTTTCTTT,CAPQGDGRVTEAFF
NA,TRBJ1-6,NA,TRBV7-2,TGTGCCAGCAGCTTAGGACAGCCTAATTCACCCCTCCACTTT,CASSLGQPNSPLHF
NA,TRBJ1-2,NA,TRBV10-3,TGTGCCATCACAGCAAAAGGGAACAACTATGGCTACACCTTC,CAITAKGNNYGYTF
NA,TRBJ1-5,TRBD1,TRBV6-5,TGTGCCAGCTCCGGGACAGGGACCCAGCCCCAGCATTTT,CASSGTGTQPQHF
once,TRBJ1-1,NA,TRBV6-6,TGTGCCAGCAGTCCCGCCGGGGGGGGGACTGAAGCTTTCTTT,CASSPAGGGTEAFF